This T cell receptor (beta chain) comes out of a study of T cells in Graves' hyperthyroidism and ophthalmopathy. From RNA transcripts, TCR beta CDR3 regions were amplified. With the HTBI primer set, the TCR CDR3 went through a first round of RT-PCR. TCRdb used MiXCR to reprocess the multiplex PCR reads, holding one entry per CDR3 protein. The sample records over 150,000 distinct CDR3 sequences, approximately 15% being singletons. Patients aged 18 to 65 had newly diagnosed hyperthyroidism of under 2 months' duration. Exclusion followed for patients with uncontrolled infection, other autoimmune disease, pregnancy or lactation. Extraction of PBMCs used 8.5 to 10 ml of fresh peripheral blood. The specimen was blood. The origin of this receptor is a woman aged 45-59 years with Graves' hyperthyroidism.

The CDR3 region is CSARIFGPRGGQPQHF. CDR3 nucleotide sequence: TGCAGTGCTAGAATCTTTGGACCCCGGGGGGGTCAGCCCCAGCATTTT. The chain is built from TRBV20-1 and TRBJ1-5; tentative D call: TRBD1 (5 bases). CDR1 is DFQATT and CDR2 is SNEGSKA in the germline V gene (reference sequence). The V end lost 2 bases, the J end lost 6 bases, and 20 bases lay between the germline ends. CDR3 size: 16 residues.